A selection of T cell receptor beta chains follows, all from one sample in a study of T cell repertoires in cytomegalovirus infection. Antigens for these TCRs are unknown. TCRdb reanalysed the reads using MiXCR and keeps one entry per CDR3 protein. Of 400,000 to 600,000 distinct CDR3 sequences listed, approximately 40% are singletons. The sequencing used cultured PBMCs, collected from culture after CMV antigen stimulation. These TCRs come from a human donor in good health (CMV status not recorded). Some clones in this sample may be carry-over from other donors' samples. Both conserved end residues are part of each CDR3. D genes are given only for firm matches. Clone size appears in some rows only: once, few, many, or a class for an expanded clone.

TRBJ1-1,TRBV3-1,NA,NA,TGTGCCAGCAGCCAAGGGCCTCCCACTGAAGCTTTCTTT,CASSQGPPTEAFF
TRBJ2-7,TRBV3-1,TRBD1,NA,TGTGCCAGCAGCCAAACAGGGGTCAACTCCTACGAGCAGTACTTC,CASSQTGVNSYEQYF
TRBJ1-2,TRBV19,NA,NA,TGTGCCAGTAAGCAGAGTACGAGGGGACCCAACTATGGCTACACCTTC,CASKQSTRGPNYGYTF
TRBJ1-5,TRBV7-2,TRBD1,NA,TGTGCCAGCAGCTTTACCGGGACAGGGGTCAATCAGCCCCAGCATTTT,CASSFTGTGVNQPQHF
TRBJ2-4,TRBV4-1,NA,NA,TGCGCCAGCAGCCAAGGTGCAGCGAGAGGCAAAAACATTCAGTACTTC,CASSQGAARGKNIQYF
TRBJ1-5,TRBV7-2,TRBD1,few,TGTGCCAGCAGCTGGAAGGGGTCGGCAGGGGGGAATCAGCCCCAGCATTTT,CASSWKGSAGGNQPQHF
TRBJ1-3,TRBV20-1,NA,NA,TGCAGTGCTAGTAACAGGGTCTCTGGAAACACCATATATTTT,CSASNRVSGNTIYF
TRBJ2-3,TRBV7-9,NA,NA,TGTGCCAGCAGCATCTGGGACTCCTCTAGCACAGATACGCAGTATTTT,CASSIWDSSSTDTQYF
TRBJ2-1,TRBV11-3,NA,few,TGTGCCAGCAGCTCCAGGAACGGGCCGTACAATGAGCAGTTCTTC,CASSSRNGPYNEQFF
TRBJ2-1,TRBV6-1,TRBD2,NA,TGTGCCAGCAGTCGCCGGACTAGCGGGGTTACAAGAGAGCAGTTCTTC,CASSRRTSGVTREQFF
TRBJ2-7,TRBV2,TRBD1,once,TGTGCCAGCAGGGAGACAGGGGGCGTTGGCGAGCAGTACTTC,CASRETGGVGEQYF
TRBJ2-1,TRBV7-9,NA,NA,TGTGCCAGACTGAGCCATAATGAGCAGTTCTTC,CARLSHNEQFF
TRBJ1-6,TRBV2,NA,NA,TGTGCCAGCGCGAAGGTTAGGGATTCACCCCTCCACTTT,CASAKVRDSPLHF
TRBJ2-1,TRBV7-2,TRBD2,few,TGTGCCAGCAGCTATAGCGGGTACTCCTACAATGAGCAGTTCTTC,CASSYSGYSYNEQFF
TRBJ2-5,TRBV7-2,TRBD2,few,TGTGCCAGCAGCTTAGTAGTAGCGGGAGGCCTGCCTTACCAAGAGACCCAGTACTTC,CASSLVVAGGLPYQETQYF
TRBJ2-3,TRBV9,TRBD2,NA,TGTGCCAGCAGCAAGACTAGCGTATTCACAGATACGCAGTATTTT,CASSKTSVFTDTQYF
TRBJ1-2,TRBV5-8,NA,NA,TGTGCCAGCACCAGGGGCACGGGCTATGGCTACACCTTC,CASTRGTGYGYTF
TRBJ2-7,TRBV28,TRBD2,NA,TGTGCCAGCAGTCTGTCTTGGGGACTAGCCTACGAGCAGTACTTC,CASSLSWGLAYEQYF
TRBJ2-4,TRBV6-2/TRBV6-3,NA,NA,TGTGCCAGCAGTCGACCTTCCCTTCCCAAAAACATTCAGTACTTC,CASSRPSLPKNIQYF
TRBJ2-7,TRBV11-2,NA,NA,TGTGCCAGCAGCTTTCTAGGTAGGGACTACGAGCAGTACTTC,CASSFLGRDYEQYF
TRBJ2-7,TRBV7-2,NA,many,TGTGCCAGCAGCCTGGCCGGGGGAGCGGGCTACGAGCAGTACTTC,CASSLAGGAGYEQYF
TRBJ2-2,TRBV7-6,TRBD2,NA,TGTGCCAGCAGACCTAGCGGGGGGACCGGGGAGCTGTTTTTT,CASRPSGGTGELFF
TRBJ1-5,TRBV5-8,NA,NA,TGTGCCAGCAGCTTGCCCCCCCGACAACTCAATCAGCCCCAGCATTTT,CASSLPPRQLNQPQHF
TRBJ2-7,TRBV11-2,TRBD1,few,TGTGCCAGCAGCTTAGTCCCGGGACAGACGTCCTACGAGCAGTACTTC,CASSLVPGQTSYEQYF
TRBJ1-1,TRBV12-3/TRBV12-4,NA,NA,TGTGCCAGCAGTTTGGACCTAAGAAACACTGAAGCTTTCTTT,CASSLDLRNTEAFF